Included here is one T cell receptor beta chain sequence, with context. This clone was seen a handful of times. It lacks a known antigen. Nothing much larger sits one base from this clone, and base qualities are not available. CDR1 LNHDA and CDR2 SQIVND are derived from the germline V gene (reference sequence). The CDR3 starts with the cysteine, ends with the phenylalanine, and has 15 residues. The kept DNA is CDR3 alone, 45 bases in frame from the first base. V is pruned by 5 bases and J by 3 bases, leaving 9 bases of the junction without a gene match. The record originates from a study of neoadjuvant anti-PD-1 for oral cavity cancer (dated by TCRdb to the early 2020s). Study-level background: Three to four biweekly doses of nivolumab at 3 mg/kg were mostly administered to patients before curative-intent surgical resection. Patients without progression received a fourth nivolumab dose around day 43 and underwent definitive surgical resection on days 50-56. Patients with complete response, partial response or stable disease by RECIST 1.1 were defined as responders, whereas patients with progression were defined as non-responders. The parent correlative cohort had 11 to 12 patients and a response rate of roughly 31%.

For deep sequencing, PBMC libraries mostly used around 470 ng of input genomic DNA, with six replicates for each sample. The immunoSEQ hsTCRbeta kit was used to prepare TCRbeta libraries, following the manufacturer's instructions. An Illumina NovaSeq 6000 S4 flow cell was used to sequence the final libraries, which had first been combined to 3 nM. The published analysis was carried out like this. The immunoSEQ Analyzer was used for raw data preprocessing and quality control. The analysis was restricted to productive rearrangements, with each unique CDR3 amino acid sequence defining a clonotype. Repertoire clonality was estimated as the Gini-Simpson index, which was calculated using the R package tcR. Student's t test was used to compare Gini indices, and Pearson correlation was used to assess associations with tumor size change. TCRdb provides this immuneACCESS table in a form limited to in-frame rearrangements. Some clones are lacking; in checked studies, under half of them reflect an unresolved V gene, and why the rest are absent is not known. V and J calls plus clone size are reproduced from that table; the DNA served to infer D and trimming. Across this sample there are about 42,000 clones, with 65% to 80% seen only once. The ten largest clones represent 4% to 5.5% of the sample.

According to the study, the label for this sample's time point signals: after neoadjuvant nivolumab, at surgical resection. None of the patients had received prior systemic or radiation treatment, and all were newly diagnosed with stage II-IVA oral cavity squamous cell carcinoma. The cohort was made up of patients with locally advanced, HPV-negative oral cavity squamous cell carcinoma. Peripheral blood mononuclear cells were analyzed directly and were not maintained or expanded in culture. The samples were drawn from a longitudinal correlative study tied to a single-arm phase II trial testing neoadjuvant nivolumab in oral cavity squamous cell carcinoma. Subject-matched pre- and post-treatment PBMCs and tumors from three responders and three non-responders were subjected to genomic DNA-based TCRbeta sequencing. Peripheral blood mononuclear cells were drawn once before nivolumab treatment and a second time after treatment, when surgery took place. The Maxwell RSC DNA from Cells kit was used to isolate genomic DNA from PBMCs.

Overall study outcomes, separate from this receptor: A higher pretreatment blood Treg/Th17 ratio correlated with both higher pretreatment blood TCRbeta clonality and lower post-treatment tumor TCRbeta clonality. The TCR analyses had only three patients in each response group, and the authors called for validation in larger cohorts. Within PBMCs, T cell clonality (Gini index) was significantly higher in non-responders than responders after neoadjuvant nivolumab.

The sample consisted of PBMCs, taken after nivolumab (anti-PD-1) treatment. The sequence joins TRBV19 to TRBJ1-2, and 7 bases in between align with TRBD1. The clonotype was recovered from a person aged 35-79 years with oral cavity squamous cell carcinoma. The nucleotide sequence is given as TGTGCCAGTAGTCCCAGGGGGGACACCTACTATGGCTACACCTTC. Its translation reads: CASSPRGDTYYGYTF.